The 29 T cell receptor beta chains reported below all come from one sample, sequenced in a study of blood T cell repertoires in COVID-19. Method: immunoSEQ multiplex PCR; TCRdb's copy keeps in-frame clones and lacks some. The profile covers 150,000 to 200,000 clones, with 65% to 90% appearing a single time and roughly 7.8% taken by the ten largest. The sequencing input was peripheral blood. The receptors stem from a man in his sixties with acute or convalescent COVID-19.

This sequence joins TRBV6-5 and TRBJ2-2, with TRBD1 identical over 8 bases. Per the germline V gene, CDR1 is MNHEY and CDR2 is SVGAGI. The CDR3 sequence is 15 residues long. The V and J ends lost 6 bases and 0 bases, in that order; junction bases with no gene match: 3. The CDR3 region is CASRLQGANTGELFF. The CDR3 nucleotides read TGTGCCAGCAGACTACAGGGGGCGAACACCGGGGAGCTGTTTTTT.

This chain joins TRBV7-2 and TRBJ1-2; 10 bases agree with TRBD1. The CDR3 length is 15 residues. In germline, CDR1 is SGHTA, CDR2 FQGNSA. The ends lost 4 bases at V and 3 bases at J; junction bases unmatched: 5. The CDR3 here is CASSSETGGDYGYTF. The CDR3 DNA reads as TGTGCCAGCAGCTCCGAGACAGGGGGCGACTATGGCTACACCTTC.

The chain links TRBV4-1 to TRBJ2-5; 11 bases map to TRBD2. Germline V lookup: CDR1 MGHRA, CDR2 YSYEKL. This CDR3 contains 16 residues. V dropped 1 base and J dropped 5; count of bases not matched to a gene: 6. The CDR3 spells CASSQVGLAVGETQYF. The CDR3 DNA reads TGCGCCAGCAGCCAAGTGGGACTAGCGGTGGGGGAGACCCAGTACTTC.

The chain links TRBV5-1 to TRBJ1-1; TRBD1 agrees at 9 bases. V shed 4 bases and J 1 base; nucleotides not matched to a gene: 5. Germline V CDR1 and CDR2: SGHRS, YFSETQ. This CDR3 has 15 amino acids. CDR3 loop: CASSPQTGGNTEAFF. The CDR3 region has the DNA TGCGCCAGCAGCCCGCAGACAGGGGGGAACACTGAAGCTTTCTTT. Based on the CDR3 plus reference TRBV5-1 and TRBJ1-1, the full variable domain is KAGVTQTPRYLIKTRGQQVTLSCSPISGHRSVSWYQQTPGQGLQFLFEYFSETQRNKGNFPGRFSGRQFSNSRSEMNVSTLELGDSALYLCASSPQTGGNTEAFFGQGTRLTVV.

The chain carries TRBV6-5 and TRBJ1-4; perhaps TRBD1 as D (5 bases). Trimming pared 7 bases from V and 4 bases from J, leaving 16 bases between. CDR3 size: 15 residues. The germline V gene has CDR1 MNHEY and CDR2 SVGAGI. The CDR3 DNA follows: TGTGCCAGCACCGAAAGGGGAGGCCTTAATGAAAAACTGTTTTTT. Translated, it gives CASTERGGLNEKLFF.

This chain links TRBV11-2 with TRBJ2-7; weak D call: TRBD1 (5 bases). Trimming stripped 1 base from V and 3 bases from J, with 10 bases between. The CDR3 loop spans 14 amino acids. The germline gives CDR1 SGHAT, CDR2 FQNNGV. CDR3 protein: CASSLVGASYEQYF. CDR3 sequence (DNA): TGTGCCAGCAGCTTAGTAGGGGCTAGCTACGAGCAGTACTTC.

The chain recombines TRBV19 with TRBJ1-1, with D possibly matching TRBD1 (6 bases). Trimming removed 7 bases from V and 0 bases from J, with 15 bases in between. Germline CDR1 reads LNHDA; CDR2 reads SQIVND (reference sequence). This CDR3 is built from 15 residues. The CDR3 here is CASTEGGVLNTEAFF. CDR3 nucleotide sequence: TGTGCCAGTACCGAAGGGGGGGTGCTGAACACTGAAGCTTTCTTT.

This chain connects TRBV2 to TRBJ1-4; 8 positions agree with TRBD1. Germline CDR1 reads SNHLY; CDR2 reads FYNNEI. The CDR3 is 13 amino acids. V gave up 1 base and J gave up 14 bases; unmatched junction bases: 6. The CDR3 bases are TGTGCCAGCAGTGAAGGAGGGGGACAGGTCCTGTTTTTT. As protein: CASSEGGGQVLFF.

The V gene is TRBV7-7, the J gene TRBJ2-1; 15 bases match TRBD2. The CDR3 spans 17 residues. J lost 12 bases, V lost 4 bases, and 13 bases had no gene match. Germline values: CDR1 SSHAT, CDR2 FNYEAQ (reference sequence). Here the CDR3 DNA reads TGTGCCAGCAGCTCCGGGACTAGCGGGAGGAACACAGGGCGGCAGTTCTTC. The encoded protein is CASSSGTSGRNTGRQFF.

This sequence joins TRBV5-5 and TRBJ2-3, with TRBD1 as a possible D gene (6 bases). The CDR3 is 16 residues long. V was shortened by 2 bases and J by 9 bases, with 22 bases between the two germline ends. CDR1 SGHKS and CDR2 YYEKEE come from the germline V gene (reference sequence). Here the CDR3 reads CASSFSLARQDVTQYF. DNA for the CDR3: TGTGCCAGCAGCTTCTCCCTGGCGCGACAGGACGTAACGCAGTATTTT.

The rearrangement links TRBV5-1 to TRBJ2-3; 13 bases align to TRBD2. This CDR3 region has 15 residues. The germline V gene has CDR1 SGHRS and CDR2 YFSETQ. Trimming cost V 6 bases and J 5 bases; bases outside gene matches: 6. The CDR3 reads CASNIGLAGEDTQYF. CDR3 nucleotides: TGCGCCAGCAACATAGGACTAGCGGGAGAAGATACGCAGTATTTT.

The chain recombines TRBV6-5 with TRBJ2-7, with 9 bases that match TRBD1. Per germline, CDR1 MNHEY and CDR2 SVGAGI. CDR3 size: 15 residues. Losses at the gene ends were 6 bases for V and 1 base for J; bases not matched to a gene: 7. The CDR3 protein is CASSEGQGLSYEQYF. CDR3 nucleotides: TGTGCCAGCAGCGAGGGACAGGGACTTTCCTACGAGCAGTACTTC.

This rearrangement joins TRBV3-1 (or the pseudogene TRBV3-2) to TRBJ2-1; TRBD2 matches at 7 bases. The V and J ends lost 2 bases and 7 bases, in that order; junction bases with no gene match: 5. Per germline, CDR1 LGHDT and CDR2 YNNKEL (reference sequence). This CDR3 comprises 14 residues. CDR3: CASSQRLAGNEQFF. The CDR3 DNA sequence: TGTGCCAGCAGCCAAAGACTAGCTGGGAATGAGCAGTTCTTC.

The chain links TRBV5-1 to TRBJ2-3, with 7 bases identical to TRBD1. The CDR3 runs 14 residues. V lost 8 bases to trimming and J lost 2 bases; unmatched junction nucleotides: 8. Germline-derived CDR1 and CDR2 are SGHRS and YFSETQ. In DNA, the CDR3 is TGCGCCAGTCTGACAGGGCCTTACACAGATACGCAGTATTTT. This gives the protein CASLTGPYTDTQYF.

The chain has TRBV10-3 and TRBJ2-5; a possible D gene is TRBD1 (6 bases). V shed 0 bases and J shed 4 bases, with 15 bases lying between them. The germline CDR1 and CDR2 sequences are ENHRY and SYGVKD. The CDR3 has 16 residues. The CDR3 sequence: CAISESPQGLGETQYF. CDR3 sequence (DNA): TGTGCCATCAGTGAGTCCCCCCAGGGGCTGGGAGAGACCCAGTACTTC.

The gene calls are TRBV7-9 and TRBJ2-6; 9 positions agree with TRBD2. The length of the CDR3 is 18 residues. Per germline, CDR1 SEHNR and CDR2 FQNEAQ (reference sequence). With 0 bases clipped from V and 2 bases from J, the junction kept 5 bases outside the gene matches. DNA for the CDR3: TGTGCCAGCAGCTTAGCTAGCGGGAGAGCTACTGGGGCCAACGTCCTGACTTTC. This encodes CASSLASGRATGANVLTF.

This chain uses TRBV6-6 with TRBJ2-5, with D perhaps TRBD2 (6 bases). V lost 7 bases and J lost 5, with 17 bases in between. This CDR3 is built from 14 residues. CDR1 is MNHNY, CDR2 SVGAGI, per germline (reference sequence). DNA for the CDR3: TGTGCCAGCATCGGGGCCGGCGGGAAGGAGACCCAGTACTTC. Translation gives CASIGAGGKETQYF.

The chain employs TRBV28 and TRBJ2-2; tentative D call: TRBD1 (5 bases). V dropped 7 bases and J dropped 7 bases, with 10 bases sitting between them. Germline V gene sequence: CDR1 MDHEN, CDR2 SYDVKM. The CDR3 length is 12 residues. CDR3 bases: TGTGCCAGCACCACAGGTTACGGGGAGCTGTTTTTT. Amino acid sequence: CASTTGYGELFF.

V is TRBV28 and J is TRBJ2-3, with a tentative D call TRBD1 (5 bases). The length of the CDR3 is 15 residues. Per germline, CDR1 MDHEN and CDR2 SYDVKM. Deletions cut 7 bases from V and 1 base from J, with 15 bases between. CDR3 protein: CASTGSLGRTDTQYF. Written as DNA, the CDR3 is TGTGCCAGCACCGGTTCTTTGGGGCGCACAGATACGCAGTATTTT.

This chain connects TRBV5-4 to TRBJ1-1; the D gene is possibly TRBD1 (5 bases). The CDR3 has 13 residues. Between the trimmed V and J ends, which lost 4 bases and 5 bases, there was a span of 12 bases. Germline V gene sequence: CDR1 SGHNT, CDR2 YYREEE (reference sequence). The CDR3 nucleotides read TGTGCCAGCAGCCCGGAGGGGCGGACTGAAGCTTTCTTT. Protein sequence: CASSPEGRTEAFF.

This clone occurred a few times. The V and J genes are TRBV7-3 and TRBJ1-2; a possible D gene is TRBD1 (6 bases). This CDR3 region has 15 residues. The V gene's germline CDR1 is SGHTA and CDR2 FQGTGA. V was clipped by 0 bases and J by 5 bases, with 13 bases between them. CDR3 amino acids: CASSLTSTGVYGYTF. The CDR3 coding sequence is TGTGCCAGCAGCTTAACGTCGACAGGAGTTTATGGCTACACCTTC. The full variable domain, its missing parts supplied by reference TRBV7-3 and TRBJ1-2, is GAGVSQTPSNKVTEKGKYVELRCDPISGHTALYWYRQSLGQGPEFLIYFQGTGAADDSGLPNDRFFAVRPEGSVSTLKIQRTERGDSAVYLCASSLTSTGVYGYTFGSGTRLTVV.

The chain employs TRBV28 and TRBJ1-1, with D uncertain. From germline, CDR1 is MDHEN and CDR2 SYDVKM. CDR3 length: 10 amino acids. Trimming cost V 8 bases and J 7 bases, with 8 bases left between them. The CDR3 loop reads CASAYREAFF. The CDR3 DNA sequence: TGTGCCAGCGCGTACCGTGAAGCTTTCTTT.

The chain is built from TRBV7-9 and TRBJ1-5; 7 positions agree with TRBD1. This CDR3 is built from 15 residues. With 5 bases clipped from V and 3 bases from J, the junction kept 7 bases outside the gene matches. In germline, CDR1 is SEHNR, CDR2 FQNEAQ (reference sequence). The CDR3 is CASSATGVFNQPQHF. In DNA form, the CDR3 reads TGTGCCAGCAGCGCAACAGGGGTGTTCAATCAGCCCCAGCATTTT.

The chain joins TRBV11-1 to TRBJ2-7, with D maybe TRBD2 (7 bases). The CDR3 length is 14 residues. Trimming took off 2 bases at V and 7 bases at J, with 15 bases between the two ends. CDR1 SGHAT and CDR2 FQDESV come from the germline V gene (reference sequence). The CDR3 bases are TGTGCCAGCAGCTTAAACCGGGGGGCGGAAGAGCAGTACTTC. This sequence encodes CASSLNRGAEEQYF.

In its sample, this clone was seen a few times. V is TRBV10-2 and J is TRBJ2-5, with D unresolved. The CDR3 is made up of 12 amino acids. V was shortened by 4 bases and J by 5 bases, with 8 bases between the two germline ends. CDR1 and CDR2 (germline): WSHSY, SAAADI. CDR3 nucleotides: TGCGCCAGCAGTGTAGACGGGGAGACCCAGTACTTC. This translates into CASSVDGETQYF.

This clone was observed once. CDR3 bases: TGTGCCAGCAGCTCGCCCGCCCTACATACGCAGTATTTT. Translated: CASSSPALHTQYF. This chain connects TRBV21-1 to TRBJ2-3; the D segment call TRBD2 is taken from the table without a DNA check. TRBV21-1 is an annotated pseudogene. The CDR3 totals 13 residues.

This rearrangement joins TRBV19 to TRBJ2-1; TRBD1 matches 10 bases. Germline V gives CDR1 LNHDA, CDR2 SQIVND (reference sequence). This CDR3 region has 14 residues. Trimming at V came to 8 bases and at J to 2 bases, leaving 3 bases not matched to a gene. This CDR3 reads CASGDRGAYNEQFF. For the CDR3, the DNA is TGTGCCAGTGGGGACAGGGGCGCCTACAATGAGCAGTTCTTC.

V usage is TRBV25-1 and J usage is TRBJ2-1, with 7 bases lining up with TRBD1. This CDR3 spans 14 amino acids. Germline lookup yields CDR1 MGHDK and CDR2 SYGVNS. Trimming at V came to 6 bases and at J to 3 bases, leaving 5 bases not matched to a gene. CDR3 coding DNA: TGTGCCAGCAGAACAGGGGCGAGCTACAATGAGCAGTTCTTC. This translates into CASRTGASYNEQFF.

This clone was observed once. This CDR3 is CASSLAGVRYEQFF. CDR3 sequence (DNA): TGTGCCAGCAGTTTAGCGGGAGTCCGGTATGAGCAGTTCTTC. The chain employs TRBV27 and TRBJ2-1; 7 bases fit TRBD2. After removal of 2 bases from V and 8 bases from J, the junction contained 6 bases not matched to a gene. The CDR3 is 14 residues long. Germline V gene data show CDR1 as MNHEY and CDR2 as SMNVEV (reference sequence).